Listed here are 32 T cell receptor beta chains from one sample, sequenced in a study of shared T cell receptors in the human thymus. Generated by immunoSEQ multiplex PCR, the TCRdb table keeps only in-frame clones and is missing some. The table records 700,000 or so clones, 80% to 90% of them present only once. These data were also reused for a study on human thymus T cells.

Source material: thymocytes. Source of these receptors: a girl under three years old with a congenital heart defect.

The chain carries TRBV5-6 and TRBJ1-2, with a weak D call TRBD1 (5 bases). This CDR3 has 15 amino acids. The V gene's germline CDR1 is SGHDT and CDR2 YYEEEE. V was shortened by 1 base and J by 2 bases, with 12 bases between the two germline ends. The CDR3 spells CASSLRGSSNYGYTF. The CDR3 DNA reads TGTGCCAGCAGCTTGAGGGGCAGCTCGAACTATGGCTACACCTTC.

This sequence joins TRBV5-1 and TRBJ2-7, with TRBD1 matching over 10 bases. The CDR3 extends over 15 amino acids. With V trimmed by 4 bases and J by 8 bases, 12 bases remained unmatched. CDR1 and CDR2 (germline): SGHRS, YFSETQ. CDR3 protein: CASSTTTGGEIKQYF. CDR3 nucleotides: TGCGCCAGCAGCACAACGACAGGGGGCGAAATCAAGCAGTACTTC.

The chain is built from TRBV7-9 and TRBJ2-1, with 9 bases matching TRBD2. The germline CDR1 and CDR2 sequences are SEHNR and FQNEAQ (reference sequence). This CDR3 has 17 amino acids. With 1 base clipped from V and 3 bases from J, the junction kept 7 bases outside the gene matches. For the CDR3, the DNA is TGTGCCAGCAGCTTAGTGCTAGCGGGGCTACGCTACAATGAGCAGTTCTTC. Amino acids: CASSLVLAGLRYNEQFF.

Comments on this clone: Other DNA sequences in the sample encode the same CDR3. V is TRBV18 and J is TRBJ1-3; D may be TRBD1 (6 bases). The V and J ends lost 2 bases and 0 bases respectively, with 11 bases between them. The CDR3 sequence is 16 residues long. CDR1 is KGHSH and CDR2 is LQKENI in the germline V gene. The CDR3 DNA reads as TGTGCCAGCTCACCAGGTCAGGGGAGCTCTGGAAACACCATATATTTT. Protein: CASSPGQGSSGNTIYF.

Concerning this clone itself: The junction does not match germline at one end; this may be a read error. The chain is built from TRBV9 and TRBJ2-4; 11 positions agree with TRBD2. This CDR3 region has 16 residues. Germline CDR1 SGDLS, CDR2 YYNGEE. The CDR3 nucleotides read TGTGCCAGCAGCGTAGCCGTCCTAGCGGGGGGTCCTAGTATACACTTC. It encodes CASSVAVLAGGPSIHF.

The chain joins TRBV12-5 to TRBJ2-5, with 7 bases aligning to TRBD2. Germline values: CDR1 LGHNT, CDR2 FRNRAP. CDR3 length: 16 amino acids. The V segment lost 2 bases and the J segment 1 base; nucleotides outside the gene matches: 7. CDR3 amino acids: CASGLLAGVFQETQYF. The CDR3 nucleotides read TGTGCTAGTGGTTTGCTGGCGGGGGTATTCCAAGAGACCCAGTACTTC.

The chain joins TRBV29-1 to TRBJ2-1; 11 nucleotides line up with TRBD2. V lost 4 bases to trimming and J lost 2 bases; unmatched junction nucleotides: 22. CDR3 length equals 21 residues. Per germline, CDR1 SQVTM and CDR2 ANQGSEA. This CDR3 reads CSVADNDRDPASGGPYNEQFF. Here the CDR3 DNA reads TGCAGCGTTGCCGACAACGACCGTGATCCGGCTAGCGGGGGGCCCTACAATGAGCAGTTCTTC.

V gene TRBV10-2 combines with J gene TRBJ1-2; maybe TRBD1 (5 bases). Germline V gives CDR1 WSHSY, CDR2 SAAADI. Deletions cut 8 bases from V and 5 bases from J, with 9 bases between. The CDR3 has 11 residues. CDR3 DNA sequence: TGCGCCAGCGGGGGAGGGTATGGCTACACCTTC. Translated, it gives CASGGGYGYTF.

This clone appeared a few times. The chain carries TRBV6-5 and TRBJ1-3, with D possibly TRBD1 on 6 matching bases. CDR3 size: 15 residues. Trimming left V 6 bases short and J 4 bases short, with 16 bases between. Germline V lookup: CDR1 MNHEY, CDR2 SVGAGI. CDR3 DNA: TGTGCCAGCAGCCCACAGGGCGTAATGGGAAACACCATATATTTT. It encodes CASSPQGVMGNTIYF.

This rearrangement joins TRBV14 to TRBJ1-1, with D unclear. The germline V and J ends were trimmed by 5 bases and 3 bases, with 13 bases remaining between them. Germline CDR1 reads SGHDN; CDR2 reads FVKESK. This CDR3 spans 14 amino acids. As DNA, the CDR3 is TGTGCCAGCAGCTCTACGGGGATCCACACTGAAGCTTTCTTT. It specifies CASSSTGIHTEAFF. The whole variable domain, remainder taken from reference TRBV14 and TRBJ1-1, is EAGVTQFPSHSVIEKGQTVTLRCDPISGHDNLYWYRRVMGKEIKFLLHFVKESKQDESGMPNNRFLAERTGGTYSTLKVQPAELEDSGVYFCASSSTGIHTEAFFGQGTRLTVV.

The chain links TRBV2 to TRBJ2-1; TRBD2 aligns across 8 bases. CDR1 is SNHLY, CDR2 FYNNEI, per germline. J was trimmed by 5 bases and V by 6 bases; bases with no gene match: 6. The CDR3 sequence is 14 residues long. In DNA form, the CDR3 reads TGTGCCAGCAGGAGGTTAGCGGGGCACAATGAGCAGTTCTTC. This translates into CASRRLAGHNEQFF.

The CDR3 DNA is TGTGCCATCCTAAAAACCCGGACAGGGGGCGACGAGCAGTACTTC. This codes for CAILKTRTGGDEQYF. The V and J genes are TRBV10-3 and TRBJ2-7; 11 bases are a match to TRBD1. Germline assignment: CDR1 ENHRY and CDR2 SYGVKD. The CDR3 contains 15 residues. Germline trimming cut 8 bases from V and 5 bases from J; bases unmatched to any gene: 11.

This chain uses TRBV2 with TRBJ2-5; 8 bases match TRBD1. V lost 3 bases and J lost 3; bases outside the gene matches: 9. Germline values: CDR1 SNHLY, CDR2 FYNNEI. The CDR3 length is 16 residues. CDR3 DNA: TGTGCCAGCAGTGAGCATCCGACAGGGGAAAAAGAGACCCAGTACTTC. Protein: CASSEHPTGEKETQYF.

This rearrangement joins TRBV7-2 to TRBJ1-2; 9 bases fit TRBD1. The germline V gene has CDR1 SGHTA and CDR2 FQGNSA. This CDR3 comprises 13 residues. Trimming cost V 1 base and J 8 bases; bases outside gene matches: 2. CDR3: CASSLEQGAGYTF. Written as DNA, the CDR3 is TGTGCCAGCAGCTTAGAACAGGGGGCAGGCTACACCTTC. The variable domain in full, completed from reference TRBV7-2 and TRBJ1-2, reads GAGVSQSPSNKVTEKGKDVELRCDPISGHTALYWYRQSLGQGLEFLIYFQGNSAPDKSGLPSDRFSAERTGGSVSTLTIQRTQQEDSAVYLCASSLEQGAGYTFGSGTRLTVV.

The gene calls are TRBV10-1 and TRBJ2-3; the D is unclear. Looked up from germline, CDR1 is WNHNN and CDR2 is SYGVQD (reference sequence). The CDR3 has 14 amino acids. The V end was cut by 6 bases, the J end by 5 bases, with 15 bases between. CDR3 nucleotide sequence: TGCGCCAGCAGCACATCCAGAGGCGGAGATACGCAGTATTTT. Amino acid sequence: CASSTSRGGDTQYF.

This clone came up once. V is TRBV21-1 and J is TRBJ2-3; the table's D call TRBD1 went unverified against the DNA. TRBV21-1 is described as a pseudogene. The CDR3 is 15 residues long. CDR3 sequence reads: CATNERVMDTGTQYF. In DNA form, the CDR3 reads TGTGCCACCAATGAGCGTGTTATGGACACGGGTACGCAGTATTTT.

Note on this clone: Distinct nucleotide sequences in the sample also encode this CDR3. The chain uses TRBV6-6 and TRBJ1-1; maybe TRBD1 (5 bases). Germline-derived CDR1 and CDR2 are MNHNY and SVGAGI (reference sequence). The CDR3 is 13 amino acids. V dropped 0 bases and J dropped 7 bases, with 9 bases sitting between them. CDR3: CASSYSGGGEAFF. CDR3 bases: TGTGCCAGCAGTTACTCGGGGGGGGGTGAAGCTTTCTTT.

The chain employs TRBV7-2 and TRBJ1-1; D might be TRBD1 (6 bases). CDR3 size: 13 residues. Germline loops: CDR1 SGHTA, CDR2 FQGNSA. The V and J ends lost 1 base and 11 bases respectively, with 14 bases between them. CDR3 amino acids: CASSLGGGRGAFF. In DNA, the CDR3 is TGTGCCAGCAGCTTAGGGGGGGGGCGAGGGGCTTTCTTT.

The V gene is TRBV4-1, the J gene TRBJ1-4; 9 bases map to TRBD1. The trim removed 4 bases at V and 4 bases at J, leaving 1 base unmatched. This CDR3 contains 14 residues. Per germline, CDR1 MGHRA and CDR2 YSYEKL. The CDR3 nucleotides read TGCGCCAGCAGCCGGACAGGGGTTAATGAAAAACTGTTTTTT. This sequence encodes CASSRTGVNEKLFF.

This sequence joins TRBV7-9 and TRBJ2-7; TRBD1 matches at 8 bases. This CDR3 has 15 residues. From germline, CDR1 is SEHNR and CDR2 FQNEAQ (reference sequence). Trimming cost V 3 bases and J 9 bases; bases outside gene matches: 13. The CDR3 region has the DNA TGTGCCAGCAGCTTCGCGGGGCGTTCTGGACAGGGGCAGTACTTC. It specifies CASSFAGRSGQGQYF.

Comment on this clone: The germline gene is not matched at one end of the junction; a read error may be the cause. Other DNA sequences in this sample translate to the same CDR3. The J gene is TRBJ1-6, the V gene TRBV28; 8 nucleotides agree with TRBD1. Per the germline V gene, CDR1 is MDHEN and CDR2 is SYDVKM. The CDR3 is made up of 19 amino acids. The CDR3 region is CASRHQPLWTGRNNSPLHF. Here the CDR3 DNA reads TGTGCCAGCAGGCATCAACCGCTCTGGACAGGGCGAAATAATTCCCCCCTCCACTTT.

The chain uses TRBV4-1 and TRBJ1-2, with no clear D. CDR1 and CDR2 from the germline V gene are MGHRA and YSYEKL. V shed 4 bases and J shed 4 bases, with 16 bases lying between them. The CDR3 totals 15 residues. CDR3 protein: CASSRGTEGSYGYTF. CDR3 bases: TGCGCCAGCAGCCGTGGCACGGAGGGCAGCTATGGCTACACCTTC.

The chain carries TRBV6-6 and TRBJ1-3, with 9 bases lining up with TRBD1. Germline V gene sequence: CDR1 MNHNY, CDR2 SVGAGI (reference sequence). J gave up 2 bases and V 4 bases, and 3 bases lay outside the gene matches. The CDR3 runs to 15 residues. CDR3 nucleotide sequence: TGTGCCAGCAGTTCACAGGGGGCGACTGGAAACACCATATATTTT. This encodes CASSSQGATGNTIYF.

This chain joins TRBV7-9 and TRBJ1-2, with a possible D match to TRBD1 (5 bases). V was trimmed by 1 base and J by 1 base, leaving 13 bases between them. Germline loops: CDR1 SEHNR, CDR2 FQNEAQ (reference sequence). CDR3 length: 16 amino acids. CDR3 in amino acids: CASSLVRVDSNYGYTF. The DNA for the CDR3 is TGTGCCAGCAGCTTAGTAAGGGTCGACAGTAACTATGGCTACACCTTC.

The V call is TRBV6-6, the J call TRBJ2-5, with a tentative D call TRBD2 (6 bases). The length of the CDR3 is 14 residues. The V gene lost 7 bases and the J gene lost 0 bases, with 12 bases spanning the gap. Germline V lookup: CDR1 MNHNY, CDR2 SVGAGI (reference sequence). The CDR3 sequence is CASTPRGYQETQYF. In nucleotides, the CDR3 is TGTGCCAGCACCCCTCGGGGGTACCAAGAGACCCAGTACTTC.

This clone was seen once. CDR3 bases: TGCGCCAGCAGCTTATGGACAGAGACGAACACCGGGGAGCTGTTTTTT. Encoded protein: CASSLWTETNTGELFF. The chain carries TRBV5-1 and TRBJ2-2; possibly TRBD1 for D (6 bases). This CDR3 comprises 16 residues. V was trimmed by 2 bases and J by 0 bases, leaving 11 bases between them. CDR1 SGHRS and CDR2 YFSETQ come from the germline V gene.

This CDR3 is CASSLEWGGLQETQYF. In DNA, the CDR3 is TGCGCCAGCAGCTTGGAGTGGGGGGGCCTCCAAGAGACCCAGTACTTC. The rearrangement links TRBV5-1 to TRBJ2-5, with a weak D call TRBD2 (7 bases). Germline loops: CDR1 SGHRS, CDR2 YFSETQ. CDR3 size: 16 residues. V lost 0 bases and J lost 1, with 13 bases in between.

This clone was counted a few times. This chain joins TRBV19 and TRBJ1-2; D gene unclear. The CDR3 length is 12 residues. Germline assignment: CDR1 LNHDA and CDR2 SQIVND (reference sequence). V gave up 5 bases and J gave up 5 bases, with 9 bases separating them. The CDR3 region has the DNA TGTGCCAGTAGTGGCGGGATGTATGGCTACACCTTC. Its translation is CASSGGMYGYTF.

This clone has more than one count but fewer than ten. This chain connects TRBV4-3 to TRBJ2-7, with TRBD2 matching over 7 bases. Trimming removed 1 base from V and 7 bases from J; junction bases left unmatched: 4. Germline loops: CDR1 LGHNA, CDR2 YSLEER. The CDR3 runs 13 residues. The CDR3 sequence is CASSQAGGWEQYF. In DNA form, the CDR3 reads TGCGCCAGCAGCCAAGCCGGGGGGTGGGAGCAGTACTTC.

This chain joins TRBV5-6 and TRBJ1-2; 10 bases are a match to TRBD1. Germline V gene sequence: CDR1 SGHDT, CDR2 YYEEEE. J lost 4 bases, V lost 6 bases, and 6 bases had no gene match. This CDR3 is built from 14 residues. CDR3 residues: CASKPDRGSYGYTF. The CDR3 region has the DNA TGTGCCAGCAAACCGGACAGGGGGAGCTATGGCTACACCTTC.

V and J are TRBV20-1 and TRBJ2-7, with D hard to call. Trimming took 5 bases from V and 5 from J, leaving 10 bases between them. The CDR3 extends over 11 amino acids. Germline V lookup: CDR1 DFQATT, CDR2 SNEGSKA (reference sequence). The CDR3 DNA follows: TGCAGTGCTCGTTCCCTCCACGAGCAGTACTTC. This codes for CSARSLHEQYF.

The rearrangement links TRBV6-5 to TRBJ2-4; no firm D call. Trimming stripped 2 bases from V and 8 bases from J, with 19 bases between. Germline CDR1 is MNHEY and CDR2 is SVGAGI. The CDR3 length is 16 residues. This CDR3 is CASSYRISPGLDIQYF. As DNA, the CDR3 is TGTGCCAGCAGTTACCGTATTTCGCCTGGGCTGGACATTCAGTACTTC.